This T cell receptor beta chain was documented in a study of cytomegalovirus exposure and HLA in healthy donors. General study findings and limits: For TCR beta chains, V- and J-gene trimming was later linked to a missense DCLRE1C variant. Near-uniform donor sequencing depth was presumed by presence/absence analyses.

Both 60 Vbeta primers and 13 Jbeta primers went into the PCR. Sequencing was performed with immunoSEQ multiplex PCR; in TCRdb, only in-frame clones are kept and a portion is missing. The sample records roughly 130,000 clones, roughly 78% being singletons. V shed 5 bases and J 9 bases; nucleotides not matched to a gene: 13. The CDR3 has 16 amino acids. Looked up from germline, CDR1 is SGHTA and CDR2 is FQGNSA. The study sampled nominally healthy donors, though unrecorded immune exposures were likely. About this clone: Its specificity is not known.

The sample taken for sequencing was PBMCs. The genes are TRBV7-2 and TRBJ2-1; TRBD2 aligns across 10 bases. The receptor was isolated from a man aged 25-45 years in good health and CMV-seronegative. The CDR3 spells CASSPRIAGGRGEQFF. CDR3 coding DNA: TGTGCCAGCAGCCCCCGAATAGCGGGAGGTAGGGGTGAGCAGTTCTTC.